One and the same sample provided the 21 T cell receptor beta chains below, sequenced in a study of breast tumors, draining lymph nodes, adjacent tissues listed by TCRdb under 2016. Libraries were built with multiplex PCR. Sequencing was performed on an Illumina HiSeq 2000. TCRdb reworked the public reads: Q25 trimming with fastp, MiXCR clone assembly, productive beta chains retained. Rows are combined by CDR3 protein, so each entry shows the most common genes and DNA. This sample holds 130,000 or so distinct CDR3 sequences; about 31% were observed only once. Roughly 2.2% of the sample is taken by the ten largest. The axillary draining lymph nodes of breast cancer patients were the source of the lymph node samples. Sequenced sample: axillary lymph node tissue. Receptor source: a female donor with breast cancer. Some clones in this sample may be carry-over from other donors' samples.

This clonotype was counted many times. The CDR3 spells CSVAGQGTDTQYF. CDR3 coding DNA: TGCAGCGTTGCTGGACAGGGAACAGATACGCAGTATTTT. This chain uses TRBV29-1 with TRBJ2-3; 8 nucleotides agree with TRBD1. Germline CDR1 SQVTM, CDR2 ANQGSEA. The J segment lost 3 bases and the V segment lost 4 bases, leaving 3 bases of the junction unmatched. This CDR3 is 13 amino acids long.

The chain uses TRBV7-2 and TRBJ2-7, with D unclear. Between the trimmed V and J ends, which lost 4 bases and 3 bases, there was a span of 10 bases. Germline CDR1 and CDR2: SGHTA and FQGNSA. CDR3 length: 13 amino acids. CDR3 protein: CASSSLHYYEQYF. The CDR3, as DNA: TGTGCCAGCAGCTCATTACACTACTACGAGCAGTACTTC.

This clonotype was counted once. V and J are TRBV19 and TRBJ1-2, with D possibly matching TRBD1 (6 bases). Germline values: CDR1 LNHDA, CDR2 SQIVND (reference sequence). CDR3 length: 13 amino acids. Deletions cut 5 bases from V and 5 bases from J, with 12 bases between. The CDR3 sequence is CASSLEGQYGYTF. For the CDR3, the DNA is TGTGCCAGTAGTCTCGAAGGACAGTATGGCTACACCTTC.

V usage is TRBV7-2 and J usage is TRBJ2-5, with 8 nucleotides matching TRBD1. This CDR3 contains 15 residues. Germline assignment: CDR1 SGHTA and CDR2 FQGNSA. With V trimmed by 7 bases and J by 7 bases, 14 bases remained unmatched. CDR3 protein: CASIYKTGVGGTQYF. CDR3 sequence (DNA): TGTGCCAGCATCTACAAGACAGGGGTGGGAGGGACCCAGTACTTC.

This clonotype appeared many times. Here the CDR3 DNA reads TGCAGTGCTAGGGAGCCGTTGGATGGTATACCCCTCCACTTT. Translation: CSAREPLDGIPLHF. The gene calls are TRBV20-1 and TRBJ1-6; the D is unclear. V was pared by 3 bases and J by 12 bases, with 18 bases between. This CDR3 has 14 amino acids. CDR1 and CDR2 from the germline V gene are DFQATT and SNEGSKA (reference sequence).

V gene TRBV30 combines with J gene TRBJ2-2, with 9 bases fitting TRBD1. There are 15 residues in the CDR3. The germline V gene has CDR1 GTSNPN and CDR2 SVGIG (reference sequence). V trimming: 4 bases; J trimming: 6 bases; junction bases outside the gene matches: 9. CDR3 sequence (DNA): TGTGCCTGGACCAGGGGGACAGGGCGGGCCGGGGAGCTGTTTTTT. Protein: CAWTRGTGRAGELFF. Full variable domain (remainder filled in from reference TRBV30 and TRBJ2-2): SQTIHQWPATLVQPVGSPLSLECTVEGTSNPNLYWYRQAAGRGLQLLFYSVGIGQISSEVPQNLSASRPQDRQFILSSKKLLLSDSGFYLCAWTRGTGRAGELFFGEGSRLTVL.

This clonotype has at least ten counts. J is TRBJ1-3 and V is TRBV18; D is unclear. Germline CDR1 and CDR2: KGHSH and LQKENI. The V end lost 1 base, the J end lost 0 bases, and 7 bases lay between the germline ends. This CDR3 spans 15 amino acids. DNA of the CDR3: TGTGCCAGCTCACCACTCCTCCTCTCTGGAAACACCATATATTTT. It codes for CASSPLLLSGNTIYF. Together with reference TRBV18 and TRBJ1-3, the CDR3 gives the full variable domain: NAGVMQNPRHLVRRRGQEARLRCSPMKGHSHVYWYRQLPEEGLKFMVYLQKENIIDESGMPKERFSAEFPKEGPSILRIQQVVRGDSAAYFCASSPLLLSGNTIYFGEGSWLTVV.

The rearrangement joins TRBV20-1 to TRBJ2-7; D may be TRBD1 (6 bases). CDR1 DFQATT and CDR2 SNEGSKA come from the germline V gene (reference sequence). V was pared by 4 bases and J by 0 bases, with 13 bases between. The CDR3 covers 14 residues. This CDR3 reads CSAKNRASSYEQYF. The CDR3 nucleotides read TGCAGTGCTAAAAACAGGGCCAGCTCCTACGAGCAGTACTTC.

The sample holds many counts of this clonotype. V gene TRBV18 combines with J gene TRBJ2-5, with 16 positions matching TRBD2. This CDR3 region has 18 residues. Germline V CDR1 and CDR2: KGHSH, LQKENI. The junction had 12 bases not matched to a gene; V was cut back by 5 bases and J by 6 bases. The CDR3 protein is CASSTTGTSGGVIKTQYF. The CDR3 DNA sequence: TGTGCCAGCTCAACTACCGGGACTAGCGGGGGGGTTATCAAGACCCAGTACTTC.

This clonotype came up many times. The chain is built from TRBV7-2 and TRBJ2-3; a possible D gene is TRBD2 (6 bases). V was cut by 1 base and J by 1 base, with 12 bases left in between. The CDR3 extends over 16 amino acids. Germline values: CDR1 SGHTA, CDR2 FQGNSA. CDR3 in amino acids: CASSLVGWGGTDTQYF. DNA of the CDR3: TGTGCCAGCAGCTTAGTGGGGTGGGGGGGCACAGATACGCAGTATTTT.

With regard to this clonotype: Possible read error: a much larger clone is one base away. V is TRBV28 and J is TRBJ1-3; D uncertain. Germline loops: CDR1 MDHEN, CDR2 SYDVKM. The CDR3 runs 11 residues. CDR3: CACSTQYTIYF. In DNA, the CDR3 is TGTGCCTGCAGTACACAGTACACCATATATTTT.

This chain connects TRBV6-1 to TRBJ2-1; D is perhaps TRBD2 (6 bases). The V and J ends lost 2 bases and 4 bases respectively, with 12 bases between them. Germline assignment: CDR1 MNHNS and CDR2 SASEGT. The CDR3 contains 15 residues. CDR3 loop: CASSETGGSYNEQFF. CDR3 nucleotides: TGTGCCAGCAGTGAAACCGGGGGAAGTTACAATGAGCAGTTCTTC.

This clonotype was seen ten or more times. This chain joins TRBV7-6 and TRBJ2-3, with TRBD2 matching over 7 bases. The CDR3 totals 16 residues. The germline V gene has CDR1 SGHVS and CDR2 FNYEAQ. The ends lost 3 bases at V and 4 bases at J; junction bases unmatched: 10. This chain's CDR3 is CASSLGGLAGADTQYF. DNA for the CDR3: TGTGCCAGCAGCTTGGGCGGGTTAGCGGGTGCAGATACGCAGTATTTT.

The rearrangement links TRBV7-9 to TRBJ1-6; D uncertain. Germline CDR1 and CDR2: SEHNR and FQNEAQ (reference sequence). V was shortened by 5 bases and J by 8 bases, with 19 bases between the two germline ends. This CDR3 region has 16 residues. CDR3 in amino acids: CASSLAGEKGYSPLHF. The DNA for the CDR3 is TGTGCCAGCAGCCTGGCCGGGGAGAAGGGTTATTCACCCCTCCACTTT. Full variable domain (outside the CDR3, taken from reference TRBV7-9 and TRBJ1-6): DTGVSQNPRHKITKRGQNVTFRCDPISEHNRLYWYRQTLGQGPEFLTYFQNEAQLEKSRLLSDRFSAERPKGSFSTLEIQRTEQGDSAMYLCASSLAGEKGYSPLHFGNGTRLTVT.

This clonotype was counted a few times. The J gene is TRBJ1-1, the V gene TRBV5-1; tentative D call: TRBD1 (5 bases). V was trimmed by 2 bases and J by 5 bases, leaving 13 bases between them. Germline V gene sequence: CDR1 SGHRS, CDR2 YFSETQ. The CDR3 length is 14 residues. Written as DNA, the CDR3 is TGCGCCAGCAGCTTTTTCGGGGGTTTTACTGAAGCTTTCTTT. It codes for CASSFFGGFTEAFF.

A note on this clonotype: This may arise from a read error, as a much more abundant clone is one base away. The chain combines TRBV7-2 with TRBJ1-2; D gene unclear. The CDR3 covers 15 residues. CDR1 is SGHTA, CDR2 FQGNSA, per germline. The CDR3 DNA reads as TGTGCCAGCAGTTTAAGTGGACGGTCGATCGGTGGCTACCCCTTC. Translation: CASSLSGRSIGGYPF.

This clonotype has a count of ten or more. This chain links TRBV5-1 with TRBJ2-2, with D unresolved. The V gene's germline CDR1 is SGHRS and CDR2 YFSETQ. Trimming cost V 2 bases and J 3 bases, with 14 bases left between them. This CDR3 is built from 16 residues. In nucleotides, the CDR3 is TGCGCCAGCAGCTTAACAGATTCCCTATACACCGGGGAGCTGTTTTTT. Amino acids: CASSLTDSLYTGELFF.

Ten or more counts support this clonotype. CDR3 DNA sequence: TGCGCCAGCGGTTTGCGGGGGCTCACAGATACGCAGTATTTT. It specifies CASGLRGLTDTQYF. The J gene is TRBJ2-3, the V gene TRBV5-1; possible D gene TRBD2, 7 bases. Germline V gives CDR1 SGHRS, CDR2 YFSETQ. V was trimmed by 7 bases and J by 2 bases, leaving 14 bases between them. There are 14 residues in the CDR3.

This clonotype was seen repeatedly, ten times or more. This is likely a read error, given that the CDR3 carries no conserved phenylalanine or tryptophan at its end. Because the CDR3's place on the DNA is in doubt, the DNA is left out and the CDR3 is given as listed by TCRdb. The rearrangement uses TRBV11-1 and TRBJ2-7; TRBD1 is taken as the D call from the table, unchecked against the DNA. The germline CDR1 and CDR2 sequences are SGHAT and FQDESV (reference sequence). The CDR3 has 12 amino acids, counting both end residues. CDR3 protein: CASSSARDRGFG.

On this clonotype itself: A read error is possible here, since a much larger clone lies one base away. The CDR3 loop reads CASCIGTGEQFF. CDR3 nucleotides: TGTGCCAGCTGTATAGGGACGGGTGAGCAGTTCTTC. The V gene is TRBV6-1, the J gene TRBJ2-1; either TRBD1 or TRBD2 may fit D (5 bases each). The CDR3 totals 12 residues. Germline CDR1 MNHNS, CDR2 SASEGT. V lost 8 bases and J lost 9, with 14 bases in between.

V and J are TRBV12-3 or TRBV12-4 and TRBJ1-1; D is possibly TRBD1 (5 bases). The length of the CDR3 is 13 residues. With 10 bases removed from V and 5 bases from J, the gap between germline ends came to 17 bases. Here the CDR3 reads CAIKQVVRTEAFF. Here the CDR3 DNA reads TGTGCCATCAAACAGGTGGTTCGAACTGAAGCTTTCTTT.